Listed here are 15 T cell receptor beta chains from one sample, sequenced in a study of cytomegalovirus exposure and HLA in healthy donors. Both 60 Vbeta primers and 13 Jbeta primers went into the PCR. Assay used: immunoSEQ multiplex PCR; TCRdb lists only in-frame clones, some missing. The sample contains 150,000 to 180,000 clones, over 60% of which appear only once. The sequenced material came from PBMCs. These receptors originate from a woman aged 40 to 50 in good health and CMV-seronegative.

This chain connects TRBV7-9 to TRBJ2-1; the match to TRBD2 covers 7 bases. Germline V lookup: CDR1 SEHNR, CDR2 FQNEAQ (reference sequence). This CDR3 has 13 residues. The V and J ends lost 2 bases and 8 bases, in that order; junction bases with no gene match: 3. As DNA, the CDR3 is TGTGCCAGCAGCTTATTCGCGGGGGATGAGCAGTTCTTC. It specifies CASSLFAGDEQFF.

The chain has TRBV11-3 and TRBJ2-7; 12 nucleotides align to TRBD2. CDR1 and CDR2 (germline): SGHNT, YENEEA. CDR3 length equals 16 residues. V shed 3 bases and J 2 bases; nucleotides not matched to a gene: 5. This CDR3 reads CASSFWRLAGAYEQYF. The DNA of the CDR3 is TGTGCCAGCAGCTTCTGGAGACTAGCGGGGGCCTACGAGCAGTACTTC.

This sequence joins TRBV7-2 and TRBJ1-6; 9 bases fit TRBD1. The CDR3 consists of 15 residues. CDR1 and CDR2 from the germline V gene are SGHTA and FQGNSA. Unmatched junction bases numbered 9, after V lost 5 bases and J lost 10 bases. Here the CDR3 DNA reads TGTGCCAGCAGCCCCCGGACAGGGGAGGGGTCACCCCTCCACTTT. Translating gives CASSPRTGEGSPLHF.

The J gene is TRBJ2-1, the V gene TRBV30; 7 bases are a match to TRBD2. Germline V gene lookup returns CDR1 GTSNPN and CDR2 SVGIG (reference sequence). The CDR3 is made up of 13 amino acids. Losses at the gene ends were 4 bases for V and 5 bases for J; bases not matched to a gene: 5. In DNA form, the CDR3 reads TGTGCCTGGACTCGACTAGCCCACAATGAGCAGTTCTTC. Translation gives CAWTRLAHNEQFF. The full variable domain, completed using reference TRBV30 and TRBJ2-1, is SQTIHQWPATLVQPVGSPLSLECTVEGTSNPNLYWYRQAAGRGLQLLFYSVGIGQISSEVPQNLSASRPQDRQFILSSKKLLLSDSGFYLCAWTRLAHNEQFFGPGTRLTVL.

In nucleotides, the CDR3 is TGTGCCTGGAGTAACCGGGACAGGGTAGTACCTGAAGCTTTCTTT. It is translated as CAWSNRDRVVPEAFF. The rearrangement uses TRBV30 and TRBJ1-1; 9 nucleotides match TRBD1. The CDR3 has 15 residues. Per germline, CDR1 GTSNPN and CDR2 SVGIG (reference sequence). J lost 6 bases, V lost 2 bases, and 10 bases had no gene match.

V is TRBV11-2 and J is TRBJ2-5, with TRBD2 identical over 11 bases. Unmatched junction bases numbered 3, after V lost 5 bases and J lost 1 base. The CDR3 is 15 residues long. Germline V lookup: CDR1 SGHAT, CDR2 FQNNGV. The CDR3 DNA is TGTGCCAGCAGCCTAGGGACTAGCGGCCAAGAGACCCAGTACTTC. It is translated as CASSLGTSGQETQYF.

V usage is TRBV7-9 and J usage is TRBJ2-7; 9 bases agree with TRBD1. The CDR3 spans 18 residues. Looked up from germline, CDR1 is SEHNR and CDR2 is FQNEAQ (reference sequence). With V trimmed by 4 bases and J by 0 bases, 13 bases remained unmatched. CDR3 amino acids: CASSSSPGTGRVSYEQYF. The CDR3 region has the DNA TGTGCCAGCAGCTCTAGTCCCGGGACAGGGAGGGTCTCCTACGAGCAGTACTTC.

The genes are TRBV11-2 and TRBJ1-3, with TRBD1 identical over 8 bases. Germline lookup yields CDR1 SGHAT and CDR2 FQNNGV. The length of the CDR3 is 14 residues. V shed 6 bases and J 3 bases; nucleotides not matched to a gene: 4. The CDR3 spells CASREGTGGNTIYF. The CDR3 nucleotides are TGTGCCAGCAGAGAAGGGACAGGTGGAAACACCATATATTTT.

The rearrangement uses TRBV25-1 and TRBJ2-7; D is perhaps TRBD2 (5 bases). CDR1 and CDR2 from the germline V gene are MGHDK and SYGVNS. The CDR3 contains 13 residues. Deletions cut 3 bases from V and 2 bases from J, with 8 bases between. CDR3 loop: CASSDEAAYEQYF. Here the CDR3 DNA reads TGTGCCAGCAGTGATGAAGCGGCCTACGAGCAGTACTTC.

The rearrangement joins TRBV9 to TRBJ2-7; 8 bases agree with TRBD1. The ends lost 4 bases at V and 1 base at J; junction bases unmatched: 7. Germline values: CDR1 SGDLS, CDR2 YYNGEE. The CDR3 extends over 15 amino acids. The DNA for the CDR3 is TGTGCCAGCAGCCCCAGGGGGCAGGGTTCCTACGAGCAGTACTTC. Its translation is CASSPRGQGSYEQYF.

The CDR3 is CASSLVPGEGTDTQYF. DNA of the CDR3: TGTGCCAGCAGCTTGGTCCCGGGAGAGGGCACAGATACGCAGTATTTT. The chain has TRBV5-6 and TRBJ2-3; maybe TRBD2 (6 bases). The V end was cut by 0 bases, the J end by 1 base, with 12 bases between. Germline-derived CDR1 and CDR2 are SGHDT and YYEEEE. This CDR3 has 16 amino acids.

This chain uses TRBV2 with TRBJ2-7, with a possible D match to TRBD1 (6 bases). Trimming stripped 7 bases from V and 3 bases from J, with 13 bases between. The length of the CDR3 is 13 residues. Germline CDR1 is SNHLY and CDR2 is FYNNEI. The CDR3 coding sequence is TGTGCCAGCATGAGACAGGAGAACTACGAGCAGTACTTC. This translates into CASMRQENYEQYF. The whole variable domain, filled in from reference TRBV2 and TRBJ2-7, reads EPEVTQTPSHQVTQMGQEVILRCVPISNHLYFYWYRQILGQKVEFLVSFYNNEISEKSEIFDDQFSVERPDGSNFTLKIRSTKLEDSAMYFCASMRQENYEQYFGPGTRLTVT.

This sequence joins TRBV6-5 and TRBJ1-6; D uncertain. V shed 7 bases and J shed 9 bases, with 16 bases lying between them. The CDR3 runs to 14 residues. Germline-derived CDR1 and CDR2 are MNHEY and SVGAGI. DNA of the CDR3: TGTGCCAGCACCACTGGACGGGCGGGTTCACCCCTCCACTTT. Its protein is CASTTGRAGSPLHF.

This rearrangement joins TRBV5-1 to TRBJ2-7; TRBD1 aligns across 7 bases. V lost 4 bases to trimming and J lost 5 bases; unmatched junction nucleotides: 6. In germline, CDR1 is SGHRS, CDR2 YFSETQ. This CDR3 comprises 13 residues. CDR3 residues: CASSPTGQDEQYF. The CDR3 DNA reads as TGCGCCAGCAGCCCGACAGGGCAGGACGAGCAGTACTTC.

This clone was picked up a small number of times. The V call is TRBV6-5, the J call TRBJ2-7; TRBD2 is a possible D gene (6 bases). The V end was cut by 0 bases, the J end by 6 bases, with 15 bases between. Germline V lookup: CDR1 MNHEY, CDR2 SVGAGI. The CDR3 totals 15 residues. The CDR3 spells CASSYSGGFSAEQYF. The CDR3 nucleotides are TGTGCCAGCAGTTACTCGGGGGGATTCTCGGCCGAGCAGTACTTC.